The 8 T cell receptor beta chains presented below share a single source sample, sequenced in a study of Graves' ophthalmopathy and Graves' hyperthyroidism. RNA transcripts yielded amplified TCR beta CDR3 regions. HTBI-primed RT-PCR formed the first round, and a multiplex PCR formed the second. TCRdb reprocessed the multiplex PCR reads with MiXCR, giving one entry per CDR3 protein. This table holds a few hundred thousand distinct CDR3 sequences, roughly 15% found once. What was sequenced was peripheral blood. The receptor source for this set is an adult man with Graves' ophthalmopathy.

This clonotype was seen repeatedly, ten times or more. The rearrangement joins TRBV18 to TRBJ2-7; D tentatively reads TRBD1 or TRBD2 (5 bases each). CDR3 length: 15 residues. V was trimmed by 3 bases and J by 4 bases, leaving 16 bases between them. The germline V gene has CDR1 KGHSH and CDR2 LQKENI. The DNA for the CDR3 is TGTGCCAGCTCACCCCGGGACGGTACCCGATACGAGCAGTACTTC. This gives the protein CASSPRDGTRYEQYF.

At least ten counts were recorded for this clonotype. V gene TRBV6-5 combines with J gene TRBJ1-6; possibly TRBD1 for D (6 bases). CDR1 is MNHEY and CDR2 is SVGAGI in the germline V gene. This CDR3 comprises 19 residues. Between the trimmed V and J ends, which lost 6 bases and 9 bases, there was a span of 30 bases. The CDR3 spells CASRREQGQGGSGGSPLHF. The CDR3 region has the DNA TGTGCCAGCAGACGCGAACAGGGCCAGGGAGGGAGCGGGGGTTCACCCCTCCACTTT.

This clonotype was counted at least ten times. The chain carries TRBV30 and TRBJ2-3, with D perhaps matching TRBD1 (5 bases). CDR1 and CDR2 from the germline V gene are GTSNPN and SVGIG (reference sequence). V gave up 1 base and J gave up 3 bases, with 11 bases separating them. The CDR3 is 14 amino acids. The CDR3 is CAWSGGLETDTQYF. The CDR3 coding sequence is TGTGCCTGGAGTGGGGGCTTAGAGACAGATACGCAGTATTTT. The whole variable domain, filled in from reference TRBV30 and TRBJ2-3, reads SQTIHQWPATLVQPVGSPLSLECTVEGTSNPNLYWYRQAAGRGLQLLFYSVGIGQISSEVPQNLSASRPQDRQFILSSKKLLLSDSGFYLCAWSGGLETDTQYFGPGTRLTVL.

This clonotype was seen many times. The J gene is TRBJ1-1, the V gene TRBV11-2; 9 nucleotides align to TRBD1. Germline lookup yields CDR1 SGHAT and CDR2 FQNNGV. The trim removed 2 bases at V and 1 base at J, leaving 8 bases unmatched. The CDR3 is made up of 17 amino acids. The CDR3 protein is CASSLLGTGLWNTEAFF. CDR3 nucleotides: TGTGCCAGCAGCTTATTAGGGACAGGGTTATGGAACACTGAAGCTTTCTTT.

In the case of this clonotype: This could be a read error, since a much larger clone is one nucleotide away. The chain links TRBV28 to TRBJ2-5; D assignment may be TRBD1 or TRBD2 (5 bases each). V was cut by 4 bases and J by 5 bases, with 14 bases left in between. CDR1 and CDR2 from the germline V gene are MDHEN and SYDVKM. This CDR3 has 14 amino acids. CDR3 bases: TGTGCCAGCAGTTCCCTAGGGGACGGGGAGACCCAGTACTTC. This codes for CASSSLGDGETQYF.

The CDR3: CSARDRGYEQYF. The DNA of the CDR3 is TGCAGTGCAAGGGACAGGGGTTACGAGCAGTACTTC. The J gene is TRBJ2-7, the V gene TRBV20-1; 10 bases align to TRBD1. V was clipped by 6 bases and J by 4 bases; unmatched bases: 3. The germline CDR1 and CDR2 sequences are DFQATT and SNEGSKA (reference sequence). The CDR3 runs 12 residues.

This clonotype was picked up many times. V gene TRBV28 combines with J gene TRBJ1-3, with D unresolved. CDR3 length: 15 amino acids. With 5 bases removed from V and 0 bases from J, the gap between germline ends came to 11 bases. Germline V gene sequence: CDR1 MDHEN, CDR2 SYDVKM. CDR3 nucleotide sequence: TGTGCCAGCAGTAATTCGGACCACTCTGGAAACACCATATATTTT. It yields the protein CASSNSDHSGNTIYF. The full variable domain, rest sourced from reference TRBV28 and TRBJ1-3, is DVKVTQSSRYLVKRTGEKVFLECVQDMDHENMFWYRQDPGLGLRLIYFSYDVKMKEKGDIPEGYSVSREKKERFSLILESASTNQTSMYLCASSNSDHSGNTIYFGEGSWLTVV.

There are many counts of this clonotype. The gene calls are TRBV6-5 and TRBJ1-2, with D uncertain. The V gene's germline CDR1 is MNHEY and CDR2 SVGAGI. The CDR3 contains 16 residues. V shed 10 bases and J shed 2 bases, with 23 bases lying between them. The CDR3 DNA follows: TGTGCCAACGAACACCCCAGCCAGGACTCCAACTATGGCTACACCTTC. As protein: CANEHPSQDSNYGYTF.